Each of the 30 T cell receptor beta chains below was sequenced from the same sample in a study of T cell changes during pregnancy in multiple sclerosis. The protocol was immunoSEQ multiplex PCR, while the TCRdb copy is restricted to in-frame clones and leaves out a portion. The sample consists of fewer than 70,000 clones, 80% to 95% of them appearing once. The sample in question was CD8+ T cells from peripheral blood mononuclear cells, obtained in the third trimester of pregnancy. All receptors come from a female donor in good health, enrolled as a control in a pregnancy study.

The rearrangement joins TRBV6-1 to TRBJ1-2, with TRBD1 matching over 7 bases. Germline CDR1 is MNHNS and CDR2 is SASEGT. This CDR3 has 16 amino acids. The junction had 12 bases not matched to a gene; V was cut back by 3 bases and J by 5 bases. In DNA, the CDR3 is TGTGCCAGCAGTGACCTCGGGACAGCATCGCCTTATGGCTACACCTTC. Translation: CASSDLGTASPYGYTF.

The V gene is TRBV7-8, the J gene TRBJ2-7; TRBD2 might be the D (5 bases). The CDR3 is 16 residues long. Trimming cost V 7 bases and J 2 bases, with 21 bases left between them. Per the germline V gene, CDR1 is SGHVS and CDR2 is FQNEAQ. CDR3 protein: CASIEGLAAITYEQYF. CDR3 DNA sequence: TGTGCCAGCATCGAGGGCTTGGCAGCGATAACCTACGAGCAGTACTTC.

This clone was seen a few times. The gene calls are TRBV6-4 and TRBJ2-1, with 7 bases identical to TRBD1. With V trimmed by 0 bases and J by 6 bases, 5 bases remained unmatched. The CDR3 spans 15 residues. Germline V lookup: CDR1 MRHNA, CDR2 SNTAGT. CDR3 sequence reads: CASSDSLSGGNEQFF. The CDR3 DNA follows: TGTGCCAGCAGTGACTCGCTGTCAGGGGGCAATGAGCAGTTCTTC.

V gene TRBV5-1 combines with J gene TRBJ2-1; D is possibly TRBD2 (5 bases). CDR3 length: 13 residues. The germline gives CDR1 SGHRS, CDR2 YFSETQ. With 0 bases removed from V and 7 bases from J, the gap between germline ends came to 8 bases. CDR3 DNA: TGCGCCAGCAGCTTGGAGGGAGCTAATGAGCAGTTCTTC. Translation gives CASSLEGANEQFF.

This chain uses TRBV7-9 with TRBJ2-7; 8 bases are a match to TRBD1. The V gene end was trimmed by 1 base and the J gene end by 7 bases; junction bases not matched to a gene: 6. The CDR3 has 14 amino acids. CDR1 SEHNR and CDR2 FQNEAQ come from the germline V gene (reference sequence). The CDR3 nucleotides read TGTGCCAGCAGCTTAGTCCAGGGGGCGGGGGAGCAGTACTTC. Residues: CASSLVQGAGEQYF.

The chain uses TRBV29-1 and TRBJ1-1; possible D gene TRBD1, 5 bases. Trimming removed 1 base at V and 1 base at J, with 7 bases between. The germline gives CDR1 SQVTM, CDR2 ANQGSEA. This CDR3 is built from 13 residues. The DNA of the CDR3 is TGCAGCGTTGAAGGGGGGGAGAACACTGAAGCTTTCTTT. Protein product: CSVEGGENTEAFF.

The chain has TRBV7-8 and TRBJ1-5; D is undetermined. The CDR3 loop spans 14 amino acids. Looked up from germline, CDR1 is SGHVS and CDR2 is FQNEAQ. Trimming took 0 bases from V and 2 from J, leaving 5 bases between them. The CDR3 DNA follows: TGTGCCAGCAGCTTAGCAGGAGGCAATCAGCCCCAGCATTTT. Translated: CASSLAGGNQPQHF. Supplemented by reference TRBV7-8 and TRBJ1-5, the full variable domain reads GAGVSQSPRYKVAKRGQDVALRCDPISGHVSLFWYQQALGQGPEFLTYFQNEAQLDKSGLPSDRFFAERPEGSVSTLKIQRTQQEDSAVYLCASSLAGGNQPQHFGDGTRLSIL.

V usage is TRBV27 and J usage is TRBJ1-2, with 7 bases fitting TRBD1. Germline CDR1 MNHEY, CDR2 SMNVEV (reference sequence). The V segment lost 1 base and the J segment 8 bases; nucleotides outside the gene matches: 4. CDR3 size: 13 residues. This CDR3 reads CASSLLGGQGYTF. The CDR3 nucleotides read TGTGCCAGCAGTTTATTAGGGGGCCAAGGCTACACCTTC.

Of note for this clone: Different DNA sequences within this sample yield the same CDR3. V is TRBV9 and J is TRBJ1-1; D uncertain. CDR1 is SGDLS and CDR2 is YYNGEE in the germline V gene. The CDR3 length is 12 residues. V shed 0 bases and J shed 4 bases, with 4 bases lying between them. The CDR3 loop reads CASSVGGTEAFF. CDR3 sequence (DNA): TGTGCCAGCAGCGTAGGAGGCACTGAAGCTTTCTTT.

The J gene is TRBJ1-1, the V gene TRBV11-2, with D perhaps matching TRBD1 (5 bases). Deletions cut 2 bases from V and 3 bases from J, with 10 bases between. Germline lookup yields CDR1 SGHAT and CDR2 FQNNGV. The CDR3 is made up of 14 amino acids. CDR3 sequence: CASSLLRGDTEAFF. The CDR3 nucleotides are TGTGCCAGCAGCTTACTCCGGGGGGACACTGAAGCTTTCTTT.

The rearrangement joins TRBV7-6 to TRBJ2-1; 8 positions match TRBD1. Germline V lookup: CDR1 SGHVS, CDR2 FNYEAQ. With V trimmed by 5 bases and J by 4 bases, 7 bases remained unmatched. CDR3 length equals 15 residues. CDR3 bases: TGTGCCAGCAGCCCAGGGGGCCGTGGATACAATGAGCAGTTCTTC. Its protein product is CASSPGGRGYNEQFF.

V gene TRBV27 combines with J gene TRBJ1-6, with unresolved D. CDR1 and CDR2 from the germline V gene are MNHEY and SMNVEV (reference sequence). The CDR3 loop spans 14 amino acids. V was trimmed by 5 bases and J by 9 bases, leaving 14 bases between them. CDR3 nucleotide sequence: TGTGCCAGCAGTGTACGCCGGTCTGGTTCACCCCTCCACTTT. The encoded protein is CASSVRRSGSPLHF.

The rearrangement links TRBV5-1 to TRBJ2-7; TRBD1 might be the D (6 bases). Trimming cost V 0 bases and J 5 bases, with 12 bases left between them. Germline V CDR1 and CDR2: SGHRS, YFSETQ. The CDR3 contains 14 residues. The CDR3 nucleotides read TGCGCCAGCAGCTTGGGTCAGGGGATGGACGAGCAGTACTTC. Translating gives CASSLGQGMDEQYF.

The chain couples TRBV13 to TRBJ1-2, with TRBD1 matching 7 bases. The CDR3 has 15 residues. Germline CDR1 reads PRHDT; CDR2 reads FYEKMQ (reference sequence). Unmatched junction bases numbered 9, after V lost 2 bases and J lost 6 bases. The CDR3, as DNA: TGTGCCAGCAGCTTATCGGGAACAGGGGAGGATGGCTACACCTTC. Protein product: CASSLSGTGEDGYTF.

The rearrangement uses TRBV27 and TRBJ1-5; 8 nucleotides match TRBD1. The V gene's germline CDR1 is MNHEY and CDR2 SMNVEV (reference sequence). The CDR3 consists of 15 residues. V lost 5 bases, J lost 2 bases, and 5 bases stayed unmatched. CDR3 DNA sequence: TGTGCCAGCAGTCCACAGGGGGTTGGCAATCAGCCCCAGCATTTT. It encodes CASSPQGVGNQPQHF.

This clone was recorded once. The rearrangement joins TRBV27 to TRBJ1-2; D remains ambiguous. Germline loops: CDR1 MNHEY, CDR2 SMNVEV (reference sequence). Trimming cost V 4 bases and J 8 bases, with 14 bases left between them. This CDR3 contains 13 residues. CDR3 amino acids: CASSSPPGVGYTF. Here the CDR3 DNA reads TGTGCCAGCAGTTCTCCCCCGGGAGTAGGCTACACCTTC.

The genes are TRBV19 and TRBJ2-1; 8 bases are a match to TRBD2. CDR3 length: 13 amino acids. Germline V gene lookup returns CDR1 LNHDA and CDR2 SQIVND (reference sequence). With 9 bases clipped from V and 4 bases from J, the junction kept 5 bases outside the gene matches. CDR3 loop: CASQRGIYNEQFF. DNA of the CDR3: TGTGCCAGCCAGCGGGGGATTTACAATGAGCAGTTCTTC.

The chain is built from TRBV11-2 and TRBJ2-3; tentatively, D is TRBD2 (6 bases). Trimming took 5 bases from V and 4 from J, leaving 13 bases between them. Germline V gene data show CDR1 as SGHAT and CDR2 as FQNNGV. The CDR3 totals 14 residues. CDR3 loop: CASSVRRGADTQYF. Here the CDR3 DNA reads TGTGCCAGCAGCGTCAGGCGGGGCGCAGATACGCAGTATTTT.

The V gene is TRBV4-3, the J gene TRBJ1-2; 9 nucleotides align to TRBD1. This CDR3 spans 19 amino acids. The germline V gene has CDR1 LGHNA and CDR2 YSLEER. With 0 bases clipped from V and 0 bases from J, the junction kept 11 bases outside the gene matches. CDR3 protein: CASSQDLQGASLANYGYTF. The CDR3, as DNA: TGCGCCAGCAGCCAAGATTTACAGGGGGCCTCCCTAGCTAACTATGGCTACACCTTC.

The CDR3 loop reads CASSQDWTGNQPQHF. The CDR3 bases are TGCGCCAGCAGCCAAGATTGGACAGGGAATCAGCCCCAGCATTTT. The chain is built from TRBV4-3 and TRBJ1-5; 8 bases agree with TRBD1. This CDR3 is 15 amino acids long. Germline loops: CDR1 LGHNA, CDR2 YSLEER. With 0 bases clipped from V and 4 bases from J, the junction kept 2 bases outside the gene matches.

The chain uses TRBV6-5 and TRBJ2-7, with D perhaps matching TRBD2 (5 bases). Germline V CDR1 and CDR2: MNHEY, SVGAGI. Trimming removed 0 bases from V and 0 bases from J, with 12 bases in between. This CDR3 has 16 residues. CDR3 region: CASSYSASGSSYEQYF. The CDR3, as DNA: TGTGCCAGCAGTTACTCGGCATCGGGGAGCTCCTACGAGCAGTACTTC.

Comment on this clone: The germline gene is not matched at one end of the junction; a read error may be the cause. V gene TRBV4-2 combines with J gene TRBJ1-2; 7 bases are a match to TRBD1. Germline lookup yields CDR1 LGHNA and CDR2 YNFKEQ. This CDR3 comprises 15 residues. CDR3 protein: CASSQGTVGEYGYTF. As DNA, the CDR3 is TGTGCCAGCAGTCAAGGGACAGTCGGGGAATATGGCTACACCTTC.

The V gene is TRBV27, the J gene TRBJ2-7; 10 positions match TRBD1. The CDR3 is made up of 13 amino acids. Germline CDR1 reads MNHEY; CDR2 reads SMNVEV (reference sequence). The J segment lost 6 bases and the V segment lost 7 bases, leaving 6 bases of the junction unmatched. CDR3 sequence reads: CASKPGQGIEQYF. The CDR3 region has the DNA TGTGCCAGCAAACCGGGACAGGGGATCGAGCAGTACTTC.

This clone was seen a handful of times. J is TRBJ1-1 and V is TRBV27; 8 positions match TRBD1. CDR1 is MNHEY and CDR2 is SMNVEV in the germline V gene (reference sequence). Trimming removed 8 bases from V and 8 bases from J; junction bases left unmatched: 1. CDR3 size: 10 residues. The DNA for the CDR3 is TGTGCCAGCGGACAGGGAGAAGCTTTCTTT. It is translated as CASGQGEAFF.

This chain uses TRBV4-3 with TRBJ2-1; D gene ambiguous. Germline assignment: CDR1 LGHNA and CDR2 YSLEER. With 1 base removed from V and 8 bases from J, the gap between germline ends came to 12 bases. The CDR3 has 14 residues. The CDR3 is CASSQGSTPYEQFF. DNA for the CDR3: TGCGCCAGCAGCCAAGGGAGCACACCGTATGAGCAGTTCTTC.

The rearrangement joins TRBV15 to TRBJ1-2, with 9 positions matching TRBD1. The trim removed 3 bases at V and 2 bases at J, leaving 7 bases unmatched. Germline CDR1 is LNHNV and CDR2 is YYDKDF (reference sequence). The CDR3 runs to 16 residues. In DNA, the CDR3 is TGTGCCACCAGCAGTTCACAGGGGGCGGAAAACTATGGCTACACCTTC. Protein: CATSSSQGAENYGYTF.

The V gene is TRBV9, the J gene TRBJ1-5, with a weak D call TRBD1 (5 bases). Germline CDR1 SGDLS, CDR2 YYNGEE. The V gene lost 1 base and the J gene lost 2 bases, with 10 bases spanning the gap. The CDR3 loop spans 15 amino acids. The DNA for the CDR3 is TGTGCCAGCAGCGTATCCGGGGGTCGCAATCAGCCCCAGCATTTT. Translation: CASSVSGGRNQPQHF.

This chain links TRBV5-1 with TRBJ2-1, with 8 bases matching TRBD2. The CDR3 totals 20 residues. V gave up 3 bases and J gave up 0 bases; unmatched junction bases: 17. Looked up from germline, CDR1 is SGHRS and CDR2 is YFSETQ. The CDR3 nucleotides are TGCGCCAGCAGCTCCAGGTCTACCAGCGGGGGCCCTAGCTCCTACAATGAGCAGTTCTTC. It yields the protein CASSSRSTSGGPSSYNEQFF. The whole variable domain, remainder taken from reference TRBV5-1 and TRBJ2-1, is KAGVTQTPRYLIKTRGQQVTLSCSPISGHRSVSWYQQTPGQGLQFLFEYFSETQRNKGNFPGRFSGRQFSNSRSEMNVSTLELGDSALYLCASSSRSTSGGPSSYNEQFFGPGTRLTVL.

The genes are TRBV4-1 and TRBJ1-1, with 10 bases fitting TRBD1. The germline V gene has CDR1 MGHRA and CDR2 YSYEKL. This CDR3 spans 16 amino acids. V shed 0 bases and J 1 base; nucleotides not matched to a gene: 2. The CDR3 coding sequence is TGCGCCAGCAGCCAAGAGGGACAGGGGTCGAACACTGAAGCTTTCTTT. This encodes CASSQEGQGSNTEAFF.

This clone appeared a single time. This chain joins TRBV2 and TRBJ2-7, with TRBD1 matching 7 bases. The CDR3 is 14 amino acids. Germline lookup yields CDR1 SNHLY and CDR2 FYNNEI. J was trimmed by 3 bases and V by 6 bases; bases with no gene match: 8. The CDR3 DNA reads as TGTGCCAGCAGGGACAGGACAGAGAGCTACGAGCAGTACTTC. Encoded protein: CASRDRTESYEQYF.